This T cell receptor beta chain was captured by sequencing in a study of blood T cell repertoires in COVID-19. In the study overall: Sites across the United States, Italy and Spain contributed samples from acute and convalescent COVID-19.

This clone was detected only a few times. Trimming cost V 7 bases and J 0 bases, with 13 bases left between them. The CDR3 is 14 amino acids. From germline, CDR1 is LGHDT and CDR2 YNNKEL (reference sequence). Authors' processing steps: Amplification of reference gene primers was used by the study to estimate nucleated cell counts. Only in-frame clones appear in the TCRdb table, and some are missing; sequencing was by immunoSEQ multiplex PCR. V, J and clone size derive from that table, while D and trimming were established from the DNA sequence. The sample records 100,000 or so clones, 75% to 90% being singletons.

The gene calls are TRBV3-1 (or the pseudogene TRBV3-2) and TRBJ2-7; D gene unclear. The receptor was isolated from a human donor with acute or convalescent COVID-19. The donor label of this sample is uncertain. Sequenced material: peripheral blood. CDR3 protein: CASTLIRSSYEQYF. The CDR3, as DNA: TGTGCCAGCACCCTTATTAGAAGCTCCTACGAGCAGTACTTC.